This T cell receptor (beta chain) comes out of a study of glioma-infiltrating T cells after dendritic cell vaccination. Germline CDR1 and CDR2: MNHNS and SASEGT. The ends lost 10 bases at V and 0 bases at J; junction bases unmatched: 5. This CDR3 has 13 residues. Generated by immunoSEQ multiplex PCR, the TCRdb table keeps only in-frame clones and is missing some. This sample has approximately 48,000 clones, with roughly 87% found just once. This clone was picked up one time. The sample was blood, taken before dendritic cell vaccination. The rearrangement links TRBV6-1 to TRBJ1-2; 7 positions agree with TRBD1. The receptor comes from a human donor with glioblastoma. The CDR3, as DNA: TGTGCCACCTCAGGGACAGCTAACTATGGCTACACCTTC. Translating it yields CATSGTANYGYTF.